This T cell receptor beta chain was recorded in a study of OX40 agonist ivuxolimab in advanced cancers. Trimming pared 1 base from V and 10 bases from J, leaving 14 bases between. CDR3 length: 14 residues. Germline V lookup: CDR1 SEHNR, CDR2 FQNEAQ (reference sequence). The protocol was immunoSEQ multiplex PCR, while the TCRdb copy is restricted to in-frame clones and leaves out a portion. The profile shows about 50,000 clones, roughly 86% of them singletons. The V gene is TRBV7-9, the J gene TRBJ1-5; D not certain. The origin of this receptor is an adult with an advanced solid tumor such as melanoma, head and neck, liver or kidney cancer. Specimen: CD4+ or CD8+ T cells sorted from blood, collected in a trial of the OX40 agonist ivuxolimab. The CDR3 nucleotides read TGTGCCAGCAGCTTAGATGACTCGTCCTCACCCCAGCATTTT. Translating gives CASSLDDSSSPQHF.